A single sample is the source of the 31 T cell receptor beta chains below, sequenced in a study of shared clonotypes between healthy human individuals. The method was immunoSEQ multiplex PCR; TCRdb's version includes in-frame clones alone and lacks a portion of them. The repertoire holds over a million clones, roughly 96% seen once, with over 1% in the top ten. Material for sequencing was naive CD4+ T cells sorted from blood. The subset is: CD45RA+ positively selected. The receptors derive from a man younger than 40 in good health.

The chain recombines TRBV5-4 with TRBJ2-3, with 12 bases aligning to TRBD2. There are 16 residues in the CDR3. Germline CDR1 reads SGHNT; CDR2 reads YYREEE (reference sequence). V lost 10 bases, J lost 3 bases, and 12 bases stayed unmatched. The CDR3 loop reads CAQSASGRGRTDTQYF. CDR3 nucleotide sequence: TGTGCCCAATCGGCTAGCGGGAGGGGGCGGACAGATACGCAGTATTTT.

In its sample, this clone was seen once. Written as DNA, the CDR3 is TGTGCCGGGGAATTGGGGGATTATGGCTACACCTTC. Its translation: CAGELGDYGYTF. The V call is TRBV30, the J call TRBJ1-2, with TRBD1 as a possible D gene (5 bases). This CDR3 region has 12 residues. V was pared by 8 bases and J by 5 bases, with 15 bases between. The germline V gene encodes CDR1 GTSNPN and CDR2 SVGIG (reference sequence). The entire variable domain, with the rest obtained from reference TRBV30 and TRBJ1-2, is as follows: SQTIHQWPATLVQPVGSPLSLECTVEGTSNPNLYWYRQAAGRGLQLLFYSVGIGQISSEVPQNLSASRPQDRQFILSSKKLLLSDSGFYLCAGELGDYGYTFGSGTRLTVV.

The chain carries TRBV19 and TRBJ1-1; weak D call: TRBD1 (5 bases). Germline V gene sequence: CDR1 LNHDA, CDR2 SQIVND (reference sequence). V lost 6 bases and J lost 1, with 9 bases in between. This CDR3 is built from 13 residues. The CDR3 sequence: CASRVRGNTEAFF. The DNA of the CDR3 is TGTGCCAGTAGAGTGAGGGGGAACACTGAAGCTTTCTTT.

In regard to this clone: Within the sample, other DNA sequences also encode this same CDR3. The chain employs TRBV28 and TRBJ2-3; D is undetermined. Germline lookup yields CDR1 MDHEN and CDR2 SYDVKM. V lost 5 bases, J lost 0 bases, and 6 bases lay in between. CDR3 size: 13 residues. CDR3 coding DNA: TGTGCCAGCAGTCAGCCTAGCACAGATACGCAGTATTTT. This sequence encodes CASSQPSTDTQYF.

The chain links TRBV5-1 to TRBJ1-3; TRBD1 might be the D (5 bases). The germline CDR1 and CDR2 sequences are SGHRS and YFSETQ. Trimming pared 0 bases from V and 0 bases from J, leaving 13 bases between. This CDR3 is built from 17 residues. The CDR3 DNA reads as TGCGCCAGCAGCTTGGTTGGCAGGGACTACTCTGGAAACACCATATATTTT. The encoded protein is CASSLVGRDYSGNTIYF. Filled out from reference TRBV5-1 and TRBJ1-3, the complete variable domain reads KAGVTQTPRYLIKTRGQQVTLSCSPISGHRSVSWYQQTPGQGLQFLFEYFSETQRNKGNFPGRFSGRQFSNSRSEMNVSTLELGDSALYLCASSLVGRDYSGNTIYFGEGSWLTVV.

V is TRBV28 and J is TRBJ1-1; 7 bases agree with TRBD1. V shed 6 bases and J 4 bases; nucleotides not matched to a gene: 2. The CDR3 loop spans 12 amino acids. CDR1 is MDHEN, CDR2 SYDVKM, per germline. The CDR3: CASSQGVTEAFF. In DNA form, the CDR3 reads TGTGCCAGCAGCCAGGGGGTCACTGAAGCTTTCTTT.

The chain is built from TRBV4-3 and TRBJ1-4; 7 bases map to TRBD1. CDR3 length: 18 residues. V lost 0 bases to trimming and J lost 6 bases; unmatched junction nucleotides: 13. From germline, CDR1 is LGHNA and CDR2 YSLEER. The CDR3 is CASSQDPPLGQGDEKLFF. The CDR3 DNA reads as TGCGCCAGCAGCCAAGACCCGCCCTTAGGGCAGGGGGATGAAAAACTGTTTTTT.

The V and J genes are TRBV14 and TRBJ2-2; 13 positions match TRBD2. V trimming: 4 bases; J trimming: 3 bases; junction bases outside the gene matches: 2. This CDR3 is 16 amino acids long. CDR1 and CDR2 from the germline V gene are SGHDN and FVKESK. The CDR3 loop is CASSPTSGRDTGELFF. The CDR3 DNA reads TGTGCCAGCAGCCCCACTAGCGGGAGGGACACCGGGGAGCTGTTTTTT.

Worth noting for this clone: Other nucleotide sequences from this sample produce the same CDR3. CDR3 region: CASSLALSGRETQYF. In DNA, the CDR3 is TGTGCCAGCAGCTTAGCGCTAAGTGGGCGGGAGACCCAGTACTTC. J is TRBJ2-5 and V is TRBV7-9; D is uncertain. The V end lost 0 bases, the J end lost 5 bases, and 13 bases lay between the germline ends. Per germline, CDR1 SEHNR and CDR2 FQNEAQ (reference sequence). The CDR3 runs to 15 residues.

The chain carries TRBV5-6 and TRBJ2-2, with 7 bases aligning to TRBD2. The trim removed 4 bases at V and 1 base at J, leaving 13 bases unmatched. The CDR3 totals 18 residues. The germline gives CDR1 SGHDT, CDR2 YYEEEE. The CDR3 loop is CASSPLWSREKNTGELFF. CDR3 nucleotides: TGTGCCAGCAGCCCTCTCTGGTCGCGGGAGAAGAACACCGGGGAGCTGTTTTTT.

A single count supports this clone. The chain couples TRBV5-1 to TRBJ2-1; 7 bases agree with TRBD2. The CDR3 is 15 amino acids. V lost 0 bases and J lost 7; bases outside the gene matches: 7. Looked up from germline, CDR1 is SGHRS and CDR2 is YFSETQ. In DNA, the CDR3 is TGCGCCAGCAGCTTGGCTCCGGGAGGACTAAATGAGCAGTTCTTC. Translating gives CASSLAPGGLNEQFF.

The chain's CDR3 is CASSTSPGGGPGNEQFF. In DNA form, the CDR3 reads TGTGCCAGCAGCACATCACCCGGGGGGGGGCCCGGGAATGAGCAGTTCTTC. The rearrangement joins TRBV11-3 to TRBJ2-1, with 8 bases fitting TRBD2. V dropped 5 bases and J dropped 7; count of bases not matched to a gene: 16. CDR1 SGHNT and CDR2 YENEEA come from the germline V gene. The CDR3 spans 17 residues.

The CDR3 nucleotides are TGTGCCAGCAGCTCGTGGACAGAGAACACTGAAGCTTTCTTT. Protein product: CASSSWTENTEAFF. The chain uses TRBV7-9 and TRBJ1-1, with a possible D match to TRBD1 (6 bases). From germline, CDR1 is SEHNR and CDR2 FQNEAQ (reference sequence). Between the trimmed V and J ends, which lost 4 bases and 1 base, there was a span of 10 bases. The CDR3 sequence is 14 residues long.

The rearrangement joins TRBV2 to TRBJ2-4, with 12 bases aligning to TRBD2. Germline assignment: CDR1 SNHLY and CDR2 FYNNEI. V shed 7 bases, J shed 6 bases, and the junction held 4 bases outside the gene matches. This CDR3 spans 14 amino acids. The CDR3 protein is CASTSTSGRNIQYF. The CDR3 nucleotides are TGTGCCAGCACCTCGACTAGCGGGAGAAACATTCAGTACTTC.

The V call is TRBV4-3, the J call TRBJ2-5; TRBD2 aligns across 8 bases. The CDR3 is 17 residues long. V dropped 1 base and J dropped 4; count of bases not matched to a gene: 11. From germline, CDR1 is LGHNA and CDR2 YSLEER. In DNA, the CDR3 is TGCGCCAGCAGCCAAGGCCGGGAGGGCCTGGGTAGAGAGACCCAGTACTTC. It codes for CASSQGREGLGRETQYF.

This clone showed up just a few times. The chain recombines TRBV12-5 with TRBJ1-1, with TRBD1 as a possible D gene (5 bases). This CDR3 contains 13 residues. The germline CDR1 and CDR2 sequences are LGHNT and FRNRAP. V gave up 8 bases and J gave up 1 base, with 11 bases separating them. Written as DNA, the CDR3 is TGTGCTAGTCAGGCGGGGCCGAACACTGAAGCTTTCTTT. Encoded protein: CASQAGPNTEAFF.

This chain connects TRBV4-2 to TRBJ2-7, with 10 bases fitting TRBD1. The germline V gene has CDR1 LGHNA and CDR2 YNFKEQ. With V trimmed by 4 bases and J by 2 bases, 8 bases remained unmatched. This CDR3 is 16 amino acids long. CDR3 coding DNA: TGTGCCAGCAGCCCGGGACAGGGGAGATCAGCCTACGAGCAGTACTTC. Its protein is CASSPGQGRSAYEQYF.

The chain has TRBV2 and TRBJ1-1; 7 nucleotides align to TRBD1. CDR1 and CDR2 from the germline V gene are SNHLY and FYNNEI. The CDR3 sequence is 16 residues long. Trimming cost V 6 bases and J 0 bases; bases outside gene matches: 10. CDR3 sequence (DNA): TGTGCCAGCAGAACGGATAAGACAGGGCTGAACACTGAAGCTTTCTTT. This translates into CASRTDKTGLNTEAFF.

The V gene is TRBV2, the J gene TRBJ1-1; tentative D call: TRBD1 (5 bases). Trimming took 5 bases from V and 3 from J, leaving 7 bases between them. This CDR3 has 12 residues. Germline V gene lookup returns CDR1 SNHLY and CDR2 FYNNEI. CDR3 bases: TGTGCCAGCAGTTTCAGGGACACTGAAGCTTTCTTT. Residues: CASSFRDTEAFF.

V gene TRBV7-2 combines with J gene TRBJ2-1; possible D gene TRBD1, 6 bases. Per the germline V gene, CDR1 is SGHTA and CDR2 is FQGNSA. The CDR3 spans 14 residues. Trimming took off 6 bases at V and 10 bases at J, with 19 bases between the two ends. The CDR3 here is CASRTGLPSWEQFF. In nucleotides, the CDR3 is TGTGCCAGCAGGACAGGCCTACCTTCTTGGGAGCAGTTCTTC.

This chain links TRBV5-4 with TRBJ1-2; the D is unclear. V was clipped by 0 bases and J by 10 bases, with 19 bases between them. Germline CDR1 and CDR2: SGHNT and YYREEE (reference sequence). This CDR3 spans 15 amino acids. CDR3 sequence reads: CASSLAVGPGRDYTF. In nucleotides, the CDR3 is TGTGCCAGCAGCTTGGCTGTTGGCCCCGGTCGGGACTACACCTTC.

The CDR3 reads CASRTSGDNQPQHF. The CDR3 bases are TGTGCCAGCAGAACGTCTGGGGACAATCAGCCCCAGCATTTT. J is TRBJ1-5 and V is TRBV6-6, with D unclear. CDR3 size: 14 residues. Per the germline V gene, CDR1 is MNHNY and CDR2 is SVGAGI (reference sequence). Trimming pared 6 bases from V and 3 bases from J, leaving 12 bases between.

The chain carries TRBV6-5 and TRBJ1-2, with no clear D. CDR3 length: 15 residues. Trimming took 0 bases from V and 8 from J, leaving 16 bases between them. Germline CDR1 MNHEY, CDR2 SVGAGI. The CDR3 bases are TGTGCCAGCAGTTACTCGAGGATTACTATGTCCGGCTACACCTTC. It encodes CASSYSRITMSGYTF.

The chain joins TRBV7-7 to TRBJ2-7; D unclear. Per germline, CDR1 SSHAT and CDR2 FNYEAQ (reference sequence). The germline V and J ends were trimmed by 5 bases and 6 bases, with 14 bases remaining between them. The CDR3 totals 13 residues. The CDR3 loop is CASSPSGGGEQYF. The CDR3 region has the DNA TGTGCCAGCAGCCCGAGTGGTGGTGGCGAGCAGTACTTC.

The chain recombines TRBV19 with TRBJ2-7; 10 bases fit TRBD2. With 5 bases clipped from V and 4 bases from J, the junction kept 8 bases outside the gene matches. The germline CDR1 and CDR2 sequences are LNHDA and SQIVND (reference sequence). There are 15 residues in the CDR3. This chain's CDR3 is CASSAAASGSYEQYF. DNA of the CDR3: TGTGCCAGTAGTGCCGCGGCTAGCGGGAGTTACGAGCAGTACTTC.

This chain's CDR3 is CASKEGVRIQPQHF. DNA for the CDR3: TGTGCCAGCAAGGAGGGGGTAAGAATTCAGCCCCAGCATTTT. The chain combines TRBV28 with TRBJ1-5; D is possibly TRBD1 (6 bases). Deletions cut 7 bases from V and 6 bases from J, with 16 bases between. The CDR3 is 14 amino acids. Germline loops: CDR1 MDHEN, CDR2 SYDVKM.

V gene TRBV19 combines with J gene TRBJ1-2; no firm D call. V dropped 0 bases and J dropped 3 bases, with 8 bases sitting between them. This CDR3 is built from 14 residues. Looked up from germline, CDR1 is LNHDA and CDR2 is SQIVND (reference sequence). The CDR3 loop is CASSIESLDYGYTF. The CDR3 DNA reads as TGTGCCAGTAGTATAGAGAGTCTCGACTATGGCTACACCTTC.

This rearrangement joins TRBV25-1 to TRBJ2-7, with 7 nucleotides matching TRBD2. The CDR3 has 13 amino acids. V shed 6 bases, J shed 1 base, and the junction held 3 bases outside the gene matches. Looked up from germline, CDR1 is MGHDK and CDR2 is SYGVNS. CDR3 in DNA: TGTGCCAGCAGACTGGGGGGGTCCTACGAGCAGTACTTC. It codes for CASRLGGSYEQYF.

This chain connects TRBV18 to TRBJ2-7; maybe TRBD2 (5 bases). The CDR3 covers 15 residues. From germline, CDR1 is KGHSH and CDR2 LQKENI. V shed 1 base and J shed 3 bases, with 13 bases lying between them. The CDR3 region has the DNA TGTGCCAGCTCACCACTTCCGACACTAGGCTACGAGCAGTACTTC. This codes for CASSPLPTLGYEQYF. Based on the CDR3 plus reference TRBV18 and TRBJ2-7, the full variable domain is NAGVMQNPRHLVRRRGQEARLRCSPMKGHSHVYWYRQLPEEGLKFMVYLQKENIIDESGMPKERFSAEFPKEGPSILRIQQVVRGDSAAYFCASSPLPTLGYEQYFGPGTRLTVT.

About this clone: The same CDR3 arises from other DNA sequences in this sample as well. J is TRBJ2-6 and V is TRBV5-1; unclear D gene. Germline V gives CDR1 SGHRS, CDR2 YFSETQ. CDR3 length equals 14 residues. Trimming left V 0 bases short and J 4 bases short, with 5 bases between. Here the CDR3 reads CASSLDPGANVLTF. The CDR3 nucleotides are TGCGCCAGCAGCTTGGATCCCGGGGCCAACGTCCTGACTTTC.

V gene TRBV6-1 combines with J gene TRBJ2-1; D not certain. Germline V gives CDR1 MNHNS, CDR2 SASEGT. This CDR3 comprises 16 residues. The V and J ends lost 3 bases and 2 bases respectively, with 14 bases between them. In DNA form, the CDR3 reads TGTGCCAGCAGTGATCCATACTACCTCCCCTACAATGAGCAGTTCTTC. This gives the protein CASSDPYYLPYNEQFF.